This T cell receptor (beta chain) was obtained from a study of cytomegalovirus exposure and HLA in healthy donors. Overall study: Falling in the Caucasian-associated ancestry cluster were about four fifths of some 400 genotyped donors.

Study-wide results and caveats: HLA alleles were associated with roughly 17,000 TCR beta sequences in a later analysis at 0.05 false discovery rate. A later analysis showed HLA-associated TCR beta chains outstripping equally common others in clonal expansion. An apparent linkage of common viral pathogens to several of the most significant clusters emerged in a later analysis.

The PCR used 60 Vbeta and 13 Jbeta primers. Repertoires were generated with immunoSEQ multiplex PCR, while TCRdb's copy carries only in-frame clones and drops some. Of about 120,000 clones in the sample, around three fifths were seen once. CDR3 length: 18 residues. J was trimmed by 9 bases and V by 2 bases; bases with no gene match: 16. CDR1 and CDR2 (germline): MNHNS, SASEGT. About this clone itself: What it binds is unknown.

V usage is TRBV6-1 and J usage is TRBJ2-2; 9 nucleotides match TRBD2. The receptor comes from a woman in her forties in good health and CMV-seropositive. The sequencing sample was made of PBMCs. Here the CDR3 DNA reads TGTGCCAGCAGTGAAAGCTGGAGCCTAGCGGGGATAAATAGGGAGCTGTTTTTT. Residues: CASSESWSLAGINRELFF.